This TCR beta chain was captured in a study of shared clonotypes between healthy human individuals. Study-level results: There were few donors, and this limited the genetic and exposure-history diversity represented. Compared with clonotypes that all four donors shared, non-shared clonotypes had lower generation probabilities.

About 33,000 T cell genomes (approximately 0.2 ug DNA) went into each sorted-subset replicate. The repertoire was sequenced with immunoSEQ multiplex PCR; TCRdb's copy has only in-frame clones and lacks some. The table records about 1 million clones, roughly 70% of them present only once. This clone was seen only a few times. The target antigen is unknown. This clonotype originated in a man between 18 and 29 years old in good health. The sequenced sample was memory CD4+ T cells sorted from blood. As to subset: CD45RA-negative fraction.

CDR3 bases: TGTGCCATCAGTGAGGGCAGGGGCACATTTGAAGCTTTCTTT. Its translation: CAISEGRGTFEAFF. This chain connects TRBV10-3 to TRBJ1-1; perhaps TRBD1 as D (6 bases). This CDR3 is 14 amino acids long. Per germline, CDR1 ENHRY and CDR2 SYGVKD. The germline V and J ends were trimmed by 2 bases and 7 bases, with 14 bases remaining between them.